This T cell receptor (beta chain) was sequenced in a study of blood T cells in healthy people across ages. Primers used in a second PCR of about 7 to 12 cycles were a sample-barcoded 5' primer and a J-beta primer mix. Via MiXCR, TCRdb re-called the 5' RACE reads, giving one row per CDR3 protein. The sample records around 1,500,000 distinct CDR3 sequences, roughly 45% being singletons. This clonotype was seen many times. CDR1 and CDR2 (germline): KGHDR, SFDVKD. The CDR3 covers 15 residues. The V gene lost 3 bases and the J gene lost 5 bases, with 14 bases spanning the gap. Sequencing input: blood. The V and J genes are TRBV24-1 and TRBJ2-3; D may match TRBD1 or TRBD2 (5 bases each). The source of this sequence is a woman aged 18 to 35 in good health. CDR3 bases: TGTGCCACCAGTGATCCAGGGACCGTGGGAGATACGCAGTATTTT. Amino acid sequence: CATSDPGTVGDTQYF.